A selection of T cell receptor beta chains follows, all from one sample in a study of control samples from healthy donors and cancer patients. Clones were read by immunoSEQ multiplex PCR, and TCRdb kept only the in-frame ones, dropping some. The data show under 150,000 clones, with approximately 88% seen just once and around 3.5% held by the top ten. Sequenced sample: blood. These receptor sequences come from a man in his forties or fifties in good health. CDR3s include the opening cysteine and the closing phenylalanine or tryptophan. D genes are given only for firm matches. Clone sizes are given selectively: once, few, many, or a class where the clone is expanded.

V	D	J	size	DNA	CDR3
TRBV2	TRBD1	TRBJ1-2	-	TGTGCCAGCATGAGGGACAGGGCTATTAACTATGGCTACACCTTC	CASMRDRAINYGYTF
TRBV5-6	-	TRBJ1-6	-	TGTGCCAGCAGCCCGGGAGCAACTCAACATAATTCACCCCTCCACTTT	CASSPGATQHNSPLHF
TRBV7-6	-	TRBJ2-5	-	TGTGCCAGCAGCTTAGGGACATACCAAGAGACCCAGTACTTC	CASSLGTYQETQYF
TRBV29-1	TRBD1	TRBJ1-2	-	TGCAGCGTTGAAGATCTTAGACAGGGGTATGGCTACACCTTC	CSVEDLRQGYGYTF
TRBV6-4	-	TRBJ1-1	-	TGTGCCAGCAGCGAGTCGTATATGAACACTGAAGCTTTCTTT	CASSESYMNTEAFF
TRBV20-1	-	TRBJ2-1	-	TGCAGTGCTAGTCCCCAGGTTTACAATGAGCAGTTCTTC	CSASPQVYNEQFF
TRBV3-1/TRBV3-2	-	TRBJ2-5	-	TGTGCCAGCGGAGAGACCCAGTACTTC	CASGETQYF
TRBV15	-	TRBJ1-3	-	TGTGCCATACAGACTCACTCTGGAAACACCATATATTTT	CAIQTHSGNTIYF
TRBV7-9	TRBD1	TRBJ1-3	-	TGTGCCAGCAGCCCCCAGGGGGCGAGTGGAAACACCATATATTTT	CASSPQGASGNTIYF
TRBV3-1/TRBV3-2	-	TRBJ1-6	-	TGTCCCAGCAGCCAAGAGGGGGGGAGGGGGGGGAATTCACCCCTCCACTTT	CPSSQEGGRGGNSPLHF
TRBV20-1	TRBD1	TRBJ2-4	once	TGCAGTGCTAGTGCGGGACAGGGTGCCAAAAACATTCAGTACTTC	CSASAGQGAKNIQYF
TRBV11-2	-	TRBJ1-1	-	TGTGCCAGCAGCAAGGCCGAACAGATGAACACTGAAGCTTTCTTT	CASSKAEQMNTEAFF
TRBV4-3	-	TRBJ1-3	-	TGCGCCAGCAGTAACTCTGGAAACACCATATATTTT	CASSNSGNTIYF
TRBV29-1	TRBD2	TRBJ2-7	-	TGCAGCGTCGTCCGTGGGACTAGCGGCCCCTACGAGCAGTACTTC	CSVVRGTSGPYEQYF
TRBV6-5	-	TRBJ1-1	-	TGTGCCAGCAGGGGGGGGTATCAGAACACTGAAGCTTTCTTT	CASRGGYQNTEAFF
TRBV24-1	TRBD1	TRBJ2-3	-	TGTGCCACCAGTGATTCCCCCGACAGGGGTGATACGCAGTATTTT	CATSDSPDRGDTQYF
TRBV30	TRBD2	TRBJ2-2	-	TGTGCCTGGAGTCAAGGACTAGCGGGGGGGGAGCTGTTTTTT	CAWSQGLAGGELFF
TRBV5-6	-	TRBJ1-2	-	TGTGCCAGCAAATATGTCGCTGGCTACACCTTC	CASKYVAGYTF
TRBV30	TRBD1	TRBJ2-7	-	TGTGCCTGGAGTGTAGTGGGACAGGGATCCGACGAGCAGTACTTC	CAWSVVGQGSDEQYF
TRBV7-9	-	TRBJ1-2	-	TGTGCCAGCGGGGCAGGGGTATATGGCTACACCTTC	CASGAGVYGYTF
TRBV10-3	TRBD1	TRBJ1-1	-	TGTGCCATCAGTGAAGACAGGGTCATGAACACTGAAGCTTTCTTT	CAISEDRVMNTEAFF
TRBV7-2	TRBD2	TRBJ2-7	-	TGTGCCAGCAGCTCCAGATTGGTAGCGGGGGGCGTCTACGAGCAGTACTTC	CASSSRLVAGGVYEQYF
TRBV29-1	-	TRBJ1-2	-	TGCAGCGTTGACTCCCCAAATGGCTACACCTTC	CSVDSPNGYTF
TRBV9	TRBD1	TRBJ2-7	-	TGTGCCAGCAGCCCCCGGACAGGGGGGTTCTACGAGCAGTACTTC	CASSPRTGGFYEQYF
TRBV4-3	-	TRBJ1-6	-	TGCGCCAGCAGCCAAGAGGACCAATTGTATAATTCACCCCTCCACTTT	CASSQEDQLYNSPLHF
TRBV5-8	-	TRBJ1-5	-	TGTGCCAGCAGGGCAGGGGAAGGAAATCAGCCCCAGCATTTT	CASRAGEGNQPQHF
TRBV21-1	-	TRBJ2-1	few	TGTGCCAGCAGCCCCGGACAGGGCGCCTACAATGAGCAGTTCTTC	CASSPGQGAYNEQFF
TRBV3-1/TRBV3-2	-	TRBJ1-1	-	TGTGCCAGCAGCACCCGGACCCCCGCCACTGAAGCTTTCTTT	CASSTRTPATEAFF
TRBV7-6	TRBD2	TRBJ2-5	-	TGTGCCAGCAGCTTAGCTAGCGGGGGGGGACAAGAGACCCAGTACTTC	CASSLASGGGQETQYF
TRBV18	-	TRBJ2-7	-	TGTGCCAGCTCACCCCCGGGGGTGACTTACGAGCAGTACTTC	CASSPPGVTYEQYF
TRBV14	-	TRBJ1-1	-	TGTGCCAGCAGCCAAGACAGTGACACTGAAGCTTTCTTT	CASSQDSDTEAFF
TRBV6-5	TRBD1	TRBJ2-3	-	TGTGCCAGCAGGCTACCGGGACAGGGGGTTTATACGCAGTATTTT	CASRLPGQGVYTQYF
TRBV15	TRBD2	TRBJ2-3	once	TGTGCCACCAGCAGAGATCGGGCTAGCGGGAGCACAGATACGCAGTATTTT	CATSRDRASGSTDTQYF
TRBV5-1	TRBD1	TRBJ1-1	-	TGCGCCAGCAGCTTGACCGGGACAGGAAGGACTGAAGCTTTCTTT	CASSLTGTGRTEAFF
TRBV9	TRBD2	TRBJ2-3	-	TGTGCCAGCAGCGTAGAAGGGACTAGCAGCACAGATACGCAGTATTTT	CASSVEGTSSTDTQYF
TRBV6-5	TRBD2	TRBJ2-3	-	TGTGCCAGCAGTTTCGGGGGGGCCGACACAGATACGCAGTATTTT	CASSFGGADTDTQYF
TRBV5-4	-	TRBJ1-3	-	TGTGCCAGCAGCTTGCGGGGGAGTTCCGGAAACACCATATATTTT	CASSLRGSSGNTIYF
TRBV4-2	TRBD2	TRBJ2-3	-	TGTGCCAGCAGCCAAGAAGGTCTAGCGGGGGTCACAGATACGCAGTATTTT	CASSQEGLAGVTDTQYF
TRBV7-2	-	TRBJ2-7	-	TGTGCCAGCAGCTTCAGTGGGGGGTCCTACGAGCAGTACTTC	CASSFSGGSYEQYF
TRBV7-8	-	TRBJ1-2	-	TGTGCCAGCAGCCCCGCCTTAAGGGGCTACACCTTC	CASSPALRGYTF
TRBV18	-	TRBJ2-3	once	TGTGCCAGCTCACCACCTCAATCCACCCTCACAGATACGCAGTATTTT	CASSPPQSTLTDTQYF
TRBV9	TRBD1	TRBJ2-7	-	TGTGCCAGCAGCGTAGGGGGGACAGGGAAGGATGAGCAGTACTTC	CASSVGGTGKDEQYF
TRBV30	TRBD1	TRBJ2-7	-	TGTGCCTGGAGTGTAACGGGACAGGGAACTCGAGAGCAGTACTTC	CAWSVTGQGTREQYF
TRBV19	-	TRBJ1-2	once	TGTGCCAGTTCGGGACGGCCATATGGCTACACCTTC	CASSGRPYGYTF
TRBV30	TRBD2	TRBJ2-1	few	TGTGCCTGGCTCCGGGGGGGGACCAATGAGCAGTTCTTC	CAWLRGGTNEQFF
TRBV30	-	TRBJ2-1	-	TGTGCCTGGAGTGGTGGCGGGACGCTACAGTTCTTC	CAWSGGGTLQFF
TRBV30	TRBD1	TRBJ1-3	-	TGTGCCTGGACAGGGGGCCTGGGCTCTGGAAACACCATATATTTT	CAWTGGLGSGNTIYF
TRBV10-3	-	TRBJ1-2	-	TGTGCCATCAGTGGGAACCTCTATGGCTACACCTTC	CAISGNLYGYTF
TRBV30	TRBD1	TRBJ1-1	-	TGTGCCTGGGCAAGACAGGGGGCGCATCGGGCTGAAGCTTTCTTT	CAWARQGAHRAEAFF